The rows below give T cell receptor beta chains drawn from one sample of a study of blood T cell repertoires in COVID-19. Sequenced by immunoSEQ multiplex PCR; TCRdb stores in-frame clones only, minus some. Of 200,000 to 250,000 clones in the sample, around 90% were seen once. Sequencing used peripheral blood. The receptors shown here come from a man older than 75 with acute or convalescent COVID-19. The conserved cysteine and the conserved F or W are not part of the CDR3 here. Each record gives: V gene, clone size, J gene, CDR3 protein. The size entry is marked missing in some rows and otherwise reads once, few, many or a size class.

TRBV7-7	-	TRBJ2-5	ASSLGASGGQETQY
TRBV14	once	TRBJ1-1	ASSQRRGSNTEAF
TRBV6-2/TRBV6-3	once	TRBJ1-3	ASSYSMVGTSVY
TRBV27	-	TRBJ1-1	ASSPLRGGEDTEAF
TRBV7-9	-	TRBJ2-7	ASSSPGQGVEQY
TRBV6-2/TRBV6-3	-	TRBJ2-7	ASRPSGRSLEQY
TRBV12-5	-	TRBJ1-3	ASGLNLSGVSGNTIY
TRBV27	-	TRBJ2-7	ASSVSGGPYEQY
TRBV5-1	-	TRBJ2-3	ASRPELAGAGDTQY
TRBV5-1	-	TRBJ1-1	ASSLGQGARNTEAF
TRBV7-2	-	TRBJ1-3	ASSPGGGISGNTIY
TRBV28	-	TRBJ2-7	ASSLITYEQY
TRBV6-5	-	TRBJ2-1	ASTDSRVVNEQF
TRBV28	-	TRBJ2-3	ASTSSDSPVAGGDTQY
TRBV29-1	-	TRBJ2-3	SVDQAGTDTQY
TRBV9	-	TRBJ2-5	ASSVAPQAGETQY
TRBV11-2	-	TRBJ2-7	ASSLLDGNSYEQY
TRBV7-2	-	TRBJ1-6	ASSLGQGYSPLH
TRBV2	once	TRBJ1-3	ASSEARTVSGNTIY
TRBV11-3	few	TRBJ2-3	ASSLRSSAASTDTQY
TRBV5-1	-	TRBJ1-1	ASSYSLNTEAF
TRBV6-5	-	TRBJ1-6	ASKDSLNSPLH
TRBV6-5	few	TRBJ1-1	ASTPLQVNTEAF
TRBV19	-	TRBJ2-7	ASSIILGGEQY
TRBV28	-	TRBJ1-6	ASGSSGQEFLSEGSPLH
TRBV3-1/TRBV3-2	-	TRBJ2-7	ASSPTTSVLYEQY
TRBV19	few	TRBJ2-1	ASSPPGGVKDEQF
TRBV9	-	TRBJ2-2	ASSVYGSGRASNTGELF
TRBV2	-	TRBJ1-2	ASSEAGTGTGYT
TRBV5-5	once	TRBJ2-2	ASSFSTGNTGELF
TRBV3-1/TRBV3-2	-	TRBJ2-5	ASSQHGETQY
TRBV19	-	TRBJ2-7	ASSGTGSLYEQY
TRBV7-8	-	TRBJ1-2	ASSFEFQALQNGYT
TRBV7-2	once	TRBJ2-5	ASSSQQGLETQY
TRBV19	-	TRBJ1-5	ASSPTQNRVRQPQH
TRBV4-1	-	TRBJ1-2	ASSQNQINNYGYT
TRBV6-2/TRBV6-3	-	TRBJ1-5	ASSSARTGVSNQPQH
TRBV6-5	-	TRBJ2-1	ASGPGDGSYNEQF
TRBV7-2	-	TRBJ2-1	ASRYNPGLASNEQF
TRBV19	-	TRBJ1-5	ASSNQGYQPQH
TRBV5-6	-	TRBJ1-5	ASSKTANQPQH
TRBV4-1	-	TRBJ1-2	ASSQTGSYGYT
TRBV6-2/TRBV6-3	-	TRBJ2-1	ASSYSNNEQF
TRBV6-5	-	TRBJ2-1	ASSSLGQPGLAAF
TRBV19	-	TRBJ2-3	ASSISSGTDTQY
TRBV19	-	TRBJ1-2	ASRPGGEYGYT
TRBV9	-	TRBJ1-3	ASSVAGGAGGNTIY